A selection of T cell receptor beta chains follows, all from one sample in a study of blood T cell repertoires in COVID-19. The protocol was immunoSEQ multiplex PCR, while the TCRdb copy is restricted to in-frame clones and leaves out a portion. The sample holds fewer than 250,000 clones, more than 75% seen once. Sequencing used peripheral blood. Every receptor here comes from an older woman who had recovered from COVID-19. CDR3s leave out the opening cysteine and the closing phenylalanine or tryptophan. The order of the fields is D gene, V gene, CDR3 protein. D genes are given only for firm matches.

>NA|TRBV5-1
ASRMDTNTEAF
>TRBD2|TRBV7-2
ASSRSGGASGAPGELF
>NA|TRBV5-1
ASSLEGGSFNTEAF
>NA|TRBV2
ASQREETQY
>NA|TRBV5-4
ASSSLSTGENIQY
>NA|TRBV28
ASIWQGARTEAF
>TRBD2|TRBV11-2
ASSSGGGSTDTQY
>TRBD2|TRBV10-3
AVGGGGAKDTQY
>NA|TRBV9
ASSRGNGSPLH
>TRBD2|TRBV7-3
ASSFRGLAGHRQF
>NA|TRBV15
ATSRDENSPLH
>TRBD1|TRBV14
ASSQVGTGRAEAF
>TRBD2|TRBV7-9
ASSRSSGGQHNEQF
>TRBD1|TRBV5-1
ASSLRQGSSYNEQF
>TRBD1|TRBV19
ASRLDPGQGYQPQH
>NA|TRBV4-2
ASSQGARAEEKLF
>TRBD2|TRBV19
ASSIERGPGTQY
>TRBD1|TRBV3-1/TRBV3-2
ASSQVRAHGTGTDEQY
>NA|TRBV27
ASKRVGQGSNQPQH
>TRBD1|TRBV28
ASSPGTGVREQY
>NA|TRBV7-2
ASSLAPGSPNNEQF
>TRBD1|TRBV28
ASSRGTGGEKLF
>NA|TRBV4-1
AVLTTGETDTQY
>NA|TRBV23-1
ASSQSTYGQGWGYNEQF
>TRBD2|TRBV7-9
ASSLGSGTYNEQF
>NA|TRBV4-2
ASSQDRDNEQF
>TRBD1|TRBV29-1
SAEAPGQGDYGYT
>NA|TRBV7-3
ASSLFIQGSNTEAF
>NA|TRBV13
ASSLVEVGTEAF
>TRBD2|TRBV7-2
ASSLAREGGYNEQF
>NA|TRBV27
ASSFSGGSYEQY
>TRBD1|TRBV15
ATSGRDRGRLDTEAF